This TCR beta chain came from a study of shared clonotypes between healthy human individuals. Germline-derived CDR1 and CDR2 are LGHNT and FRNRAP. Unmatched junction bases numbered 10, after V lost 0 bases and J lost 0 bases. CDR3 length equals 19 residues. Once extracted for a subset, genomic DNA was divided evenly among several immunoSEQ plates. As processed by the authors: Sequence data from immunoSEQ were junction-only and lacked quality scores; consequently, filtering differed. Produced via immunoSEQ multiplex PCR; TCRdb's table is partial and in-frame only. The V and J calls and clone size were taken over from that table, and D and trimming were inferred from the DNA. The table shows around 2.5 million clones, with approximately 94% occurring only once. The donors were adults (healthy and HIV-negative) with no recent acute infections or vaccinations.

Sequenced material: naive CD4+ T cells from PBMCs. Subset: CD45RA+ positively selected. The receptor's source is a man aged 18-30 years in good health. Some clones in this sample may be carry-over from other donors' samples. The chain couples TRBV12-5 to TRBJ2-1; TRBD2 matches 8 bases. The CDR3 region is CASGLVLAGGHSSYNEQFF. The CDR3 region has the DNA TGTGCTAGTGGTTTGGTACTTGCGGGAGGCCATAGCTCCTACAATGAGCAGTTCTTC.